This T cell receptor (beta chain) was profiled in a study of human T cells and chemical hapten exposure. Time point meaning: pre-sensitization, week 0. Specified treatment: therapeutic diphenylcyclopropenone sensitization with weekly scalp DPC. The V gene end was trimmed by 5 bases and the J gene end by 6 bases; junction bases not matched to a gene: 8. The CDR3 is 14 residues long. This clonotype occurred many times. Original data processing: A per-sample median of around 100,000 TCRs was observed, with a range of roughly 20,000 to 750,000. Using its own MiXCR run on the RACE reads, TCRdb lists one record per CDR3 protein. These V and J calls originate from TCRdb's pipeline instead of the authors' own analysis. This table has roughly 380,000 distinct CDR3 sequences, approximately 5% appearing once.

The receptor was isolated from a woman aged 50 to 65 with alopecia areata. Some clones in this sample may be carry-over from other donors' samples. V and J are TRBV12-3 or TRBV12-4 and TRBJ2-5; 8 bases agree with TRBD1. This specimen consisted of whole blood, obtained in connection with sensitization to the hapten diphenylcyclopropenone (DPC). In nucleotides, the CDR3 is TGTGCCAGCAGTCCAGGGGGCGCCGTTCAGACCCAGTACTTC. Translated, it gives CASSPGGAVQTQYF.